This T cell receptor (beta chain) was identified during a study of T-cell memory formation after mild COVID-19. Study background: In these data, TCR clusters were largely donor specific. The study's findings and limits: Confirmation was lacking for SARS-CoV-2 specificity of second-wave clones that peaked on day 37. The appearance of some responding clones in pre-infection memory suggested that cross-reactive memory joined. The study found contracting CD4+ clones mainly in CM and EM and contracting CD8+ clones in EMRA.

CDR3 length equals 13 residues. The V and J ends lost 5 bases and 5 bases respectively, with 12 bases between them. Germline lookup yields CDR1 MNHGY and CDR2 SVAAGI. TCRdb re-called the 5' RACE reads with MiXCR, one entry per CDR3 protein. The table has 100,000 to 130,000 distinct CDR3 sequences, approximately 14% seen once; the top ten hold less than 40%. This clonotype appeared a single time. Its target is not known. The chain uses TRBV6-9 and TRBJ2-5; D possibly corresponds to TRBD2 (7 bases). The receptor comes from a man aged 18-30 years who had mild COVID-19 (a few samples of this study predate the infection). Cell type and time point are not known. Sample: PBMCs or a T cell subset sorted from them (not recorded which). Written as DNA, the CDR3 is TGTGCCAGCAGTGCGGGGGCCGTGGAGACCCAGTACTTC. This gives the protein CASSAGAVETQYF.